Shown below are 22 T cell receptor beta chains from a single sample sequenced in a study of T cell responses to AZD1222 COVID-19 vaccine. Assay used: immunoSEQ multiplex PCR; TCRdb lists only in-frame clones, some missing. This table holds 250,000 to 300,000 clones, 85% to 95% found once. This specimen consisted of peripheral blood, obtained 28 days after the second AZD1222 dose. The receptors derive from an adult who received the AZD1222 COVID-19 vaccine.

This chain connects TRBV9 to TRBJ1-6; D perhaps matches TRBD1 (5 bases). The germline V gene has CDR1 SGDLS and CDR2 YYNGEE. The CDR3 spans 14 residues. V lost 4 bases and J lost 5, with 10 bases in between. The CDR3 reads CASSPGYNNSPLHF. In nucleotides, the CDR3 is TGTGCCAGCAGCCCAGGGTATAATAATTCACCCCTCCACTTT.

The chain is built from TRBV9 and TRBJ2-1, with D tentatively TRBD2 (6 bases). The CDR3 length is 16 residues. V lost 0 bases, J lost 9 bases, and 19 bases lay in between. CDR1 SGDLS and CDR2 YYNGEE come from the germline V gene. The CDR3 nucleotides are TGTGCCAGCAGCGTAGCTGTTGCGACAATGGGAGGTGAGCAGTTCTTC. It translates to CASSVAVATMGGEQFF.

The CDR3 loop reads CASSQAVNTGELFF. The CDR3 DNA is TGTGCCAGCAGCCAAGCGGTCAACACCGGGGAGCTGTTTTTT. This chain uses TRBV3-1 (or the pseudogene TRBV3-2) with TRBJ2-2; D unclear. Germline V gene lookup returns CDR1 LGHDT and CDR2 YNNKEL (reference sequence). Trimming removed 1 base at V and 2 bases at J, with 5 bases between. This CDR3 has 14 amino acids.

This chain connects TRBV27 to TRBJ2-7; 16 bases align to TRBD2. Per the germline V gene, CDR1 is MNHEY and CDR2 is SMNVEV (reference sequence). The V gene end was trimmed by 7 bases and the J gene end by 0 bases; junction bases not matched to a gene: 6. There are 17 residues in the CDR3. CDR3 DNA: TGTGCCAGCAACAAGGGACTAGCGGGGGGGCCCTCCTACGAGCAGTACTTC. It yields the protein CASNKGLAGGPSYEQYF.

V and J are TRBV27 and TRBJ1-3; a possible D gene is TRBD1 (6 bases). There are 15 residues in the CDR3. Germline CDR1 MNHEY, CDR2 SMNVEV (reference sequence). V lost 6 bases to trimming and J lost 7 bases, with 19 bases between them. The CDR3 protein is CASSPQGTTGNTIYF. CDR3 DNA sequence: TGTGCCAGCAGCCCGCAGGGGACAACCGGGAACACCATATATTTT.

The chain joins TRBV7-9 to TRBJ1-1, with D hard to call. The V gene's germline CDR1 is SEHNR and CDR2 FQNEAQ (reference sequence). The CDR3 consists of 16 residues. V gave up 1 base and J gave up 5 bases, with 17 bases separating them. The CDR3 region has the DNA TGTGCCAGCAGCTTAGTGGGCCGAGAGCGGTGGACTGAAGCTTTCTTT. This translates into CASSLVGRERWTEAFF.

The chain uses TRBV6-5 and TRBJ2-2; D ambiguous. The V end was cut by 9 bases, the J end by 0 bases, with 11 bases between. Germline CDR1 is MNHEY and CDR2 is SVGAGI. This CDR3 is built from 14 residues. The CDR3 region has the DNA TGTGCCAGTTTACGGCTAACGAACACCGGGGAGCTGTTTTTT. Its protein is CASLRLTNTGELFF.

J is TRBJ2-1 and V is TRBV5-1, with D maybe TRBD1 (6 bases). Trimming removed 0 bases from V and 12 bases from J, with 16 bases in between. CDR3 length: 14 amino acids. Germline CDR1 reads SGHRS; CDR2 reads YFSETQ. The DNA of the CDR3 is TGCGCCAGCAGCTTGGGGACAGCAATAGAAGGGCAGTTCTTC. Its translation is CASSLGTAIEGQFF.

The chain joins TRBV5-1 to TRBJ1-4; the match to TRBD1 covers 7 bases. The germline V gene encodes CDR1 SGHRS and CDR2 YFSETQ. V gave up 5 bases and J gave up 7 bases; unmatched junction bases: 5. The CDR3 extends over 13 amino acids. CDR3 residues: CASSIQGSEKLFF. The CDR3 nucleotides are TGCGCCAGCAGTATACAGGGGAGTGAAAAACTGTTTTTT.

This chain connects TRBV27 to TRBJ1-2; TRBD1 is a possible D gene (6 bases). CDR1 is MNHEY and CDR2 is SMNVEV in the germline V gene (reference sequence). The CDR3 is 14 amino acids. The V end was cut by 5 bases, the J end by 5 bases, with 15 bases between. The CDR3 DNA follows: TGTGCCAGCAGTCCTCCGGGGGCCTTATATGGCTACACCTTC. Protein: CASSPPGALYGYTF.

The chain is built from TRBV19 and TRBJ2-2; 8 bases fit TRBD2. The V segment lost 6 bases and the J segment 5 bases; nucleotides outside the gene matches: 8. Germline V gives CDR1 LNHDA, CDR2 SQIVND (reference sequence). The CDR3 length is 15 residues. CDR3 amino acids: CASSPLGGRTGELFF. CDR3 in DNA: TGTGCCAGTAGCCCATTAGGCGGGAGGACCGGGGAGCTGTTTTTT.

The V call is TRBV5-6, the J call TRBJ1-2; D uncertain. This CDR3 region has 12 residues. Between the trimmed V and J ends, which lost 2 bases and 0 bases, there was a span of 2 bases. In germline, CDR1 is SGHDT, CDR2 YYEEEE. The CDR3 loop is CASSFTNYGYTF. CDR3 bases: TGTGCCAGCAGCTTTACTAACTATGGCTACACCTTC.

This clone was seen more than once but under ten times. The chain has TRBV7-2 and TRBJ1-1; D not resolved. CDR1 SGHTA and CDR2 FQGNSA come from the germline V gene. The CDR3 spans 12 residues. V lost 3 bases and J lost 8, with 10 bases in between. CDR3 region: CASSFGKGEAFF. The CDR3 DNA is TGTGCCAGCAGCTTCGGTAAGGGCGAAGCTTTCTTT.

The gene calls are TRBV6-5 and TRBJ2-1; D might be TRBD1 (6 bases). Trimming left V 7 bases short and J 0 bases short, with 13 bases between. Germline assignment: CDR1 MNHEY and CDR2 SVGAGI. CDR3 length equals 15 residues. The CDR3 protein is CASNAQGSSYNEQFF. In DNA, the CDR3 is TGTGCCAGCAACGCTCAGGGGAGCTCCTACAATGAGCAGTTCTTC.

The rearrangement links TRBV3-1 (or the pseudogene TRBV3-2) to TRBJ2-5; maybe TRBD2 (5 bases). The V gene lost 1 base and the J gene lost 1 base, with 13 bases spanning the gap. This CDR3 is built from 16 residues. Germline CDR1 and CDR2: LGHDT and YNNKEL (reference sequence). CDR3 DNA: TGTGCCAGCAGCCAAGCCGGGAATACCTTCCAAGAGACCCAGTACTTC. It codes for CASSQAGNTFQETQYF.

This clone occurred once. In DNA, the CDR3 is TGCGCCAGCAGCCAAATAGGGGGCAGGGATACGCAGTATTTT. This sequence encodes CASSQIGGRDTQYF. J is TRBJ2-3 and V is TRBV4-1, with TRBD1 matching 7 bases. Germline V gene lookup returns CDR1 MGHRA and CDR2 YSYEKL. The CDR3 loop spans 14 amino acids. J lost 6 bases, V lost 2 bases, and 5 bases had no gene match.

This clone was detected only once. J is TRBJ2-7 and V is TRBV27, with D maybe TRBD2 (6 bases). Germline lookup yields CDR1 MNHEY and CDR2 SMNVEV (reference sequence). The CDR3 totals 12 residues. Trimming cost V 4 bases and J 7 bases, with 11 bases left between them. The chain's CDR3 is CASSSNGGEQYF. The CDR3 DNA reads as TGTGCCAGCAGTTCGAACGGGGGTGAGCAGTACTTC.

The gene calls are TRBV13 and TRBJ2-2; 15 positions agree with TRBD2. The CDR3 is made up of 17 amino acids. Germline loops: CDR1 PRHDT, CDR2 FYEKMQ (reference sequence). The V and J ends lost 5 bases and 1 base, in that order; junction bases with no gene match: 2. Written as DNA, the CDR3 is TGTGCCAGCAGCACGGGACTAGCGGGAGGGAACACCGGGGAGCTGTTTTTT. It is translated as CASSTGLAGGNTGELFF.

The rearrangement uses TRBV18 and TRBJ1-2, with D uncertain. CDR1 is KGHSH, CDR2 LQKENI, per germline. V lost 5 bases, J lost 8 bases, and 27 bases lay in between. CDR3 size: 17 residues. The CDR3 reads CASSSRITARPREGYTF. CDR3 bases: TGTGCCAGCTCATCCAGAATTACGGCTAGGCCACGAGAAGGCTACACCTTC. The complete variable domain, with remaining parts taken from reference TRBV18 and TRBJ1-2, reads NAGVMQNPRHLVRRRGQEARLRCSPMKGHSHVYWYRQLPEEGLKFMVYLQKENIIDESGMPKERFSAEFPKEGPSILRIQQVVRGDSAAYFCASSSRITARPREGYTFGSGTRLTVV.

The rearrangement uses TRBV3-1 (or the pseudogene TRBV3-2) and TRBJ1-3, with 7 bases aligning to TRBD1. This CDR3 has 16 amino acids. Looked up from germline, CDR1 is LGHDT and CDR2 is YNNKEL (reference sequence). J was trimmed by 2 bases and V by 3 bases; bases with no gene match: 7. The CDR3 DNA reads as TGTGCCAGCAGCCATACCGGGACAGAGGCTGGAAACACCATATATTTT. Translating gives CASSHTGTEAGNTIYF.

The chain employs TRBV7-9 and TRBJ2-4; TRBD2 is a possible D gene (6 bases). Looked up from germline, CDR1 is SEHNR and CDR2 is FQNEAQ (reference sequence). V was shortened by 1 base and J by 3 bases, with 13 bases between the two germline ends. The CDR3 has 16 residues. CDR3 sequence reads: CASSLGRGSGKNIQYF. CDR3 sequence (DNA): TGTGCCAGCAGCTTAGGGAGGGGCAGTGGCAAAAACATTCAGTACTTC. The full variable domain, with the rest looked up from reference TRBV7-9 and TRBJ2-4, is DTGVSQNPRHKITKRGQNVTFRCDPISEHNRLYWYRQTLGQGPEFLTYFQNEAQLEKSRLLSDRFSAERPKGSFSTLEIQRTEQGDSAMYLCASSLGRGSGKNIQYFGAGTRLSVL.

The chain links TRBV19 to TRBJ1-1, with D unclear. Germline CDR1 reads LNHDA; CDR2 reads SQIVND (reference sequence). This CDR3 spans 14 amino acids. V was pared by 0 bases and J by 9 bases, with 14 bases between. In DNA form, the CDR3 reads TGTGCCAGTAGTATAGATCAGGTCAGAGGGAAAGCTTTCTTT. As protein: CASSIDQVRGKAFF. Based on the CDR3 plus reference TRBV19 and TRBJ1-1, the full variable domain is DGGITQSPKYLFRKEGQNVTLSCEQNLNHDAMYWYRQDPGQGLRLIYYSQIVNDFQKGDIAEGYSVSREKKESFPLTVTSAQKNPTAFYLCASSIDQVRGKAFFGQGTRLTVV.